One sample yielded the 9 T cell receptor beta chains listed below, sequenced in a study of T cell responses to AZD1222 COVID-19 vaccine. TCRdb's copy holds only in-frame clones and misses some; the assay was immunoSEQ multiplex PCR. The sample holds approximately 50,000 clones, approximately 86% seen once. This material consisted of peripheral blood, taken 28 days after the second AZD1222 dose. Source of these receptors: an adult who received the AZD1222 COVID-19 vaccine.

The CDR3: CASTRTGQETQYF. CDR3 in DNA: TGTGCCAGTACCCGGACAGGGCAAGAGACCCAGTACTTC. V and J are TRBV19 and TRBJ2-5, with 8 positions matching TRBD1. This CDR3 is built from 13 residues. V was pared by 7 bases and J by 2 bases, with 3 bases of the junction left unmatched. Germline V gene lookup returns CDR1 LNHDA and CDR2 SQIVND (reference sequence).

The CDR3 sequence: CASRGLAGGPTDTQYF. As DNA, the CDR3 is TGTGCCAGTAGGGGACTAGCGGGGGGGCCCACAGATACGCAGTATTTT. The rearrangement joins TRBV19 to TRBJ2-3, with TRBD2 matching over 16 bases. CDR3 length equals 16 residues. V gave up 6 bases and J gave up 2 bases; unmatched junction bases: 2. From germline, CDR1 is LNHDA and CDR2 SQIVND (reference sequence).

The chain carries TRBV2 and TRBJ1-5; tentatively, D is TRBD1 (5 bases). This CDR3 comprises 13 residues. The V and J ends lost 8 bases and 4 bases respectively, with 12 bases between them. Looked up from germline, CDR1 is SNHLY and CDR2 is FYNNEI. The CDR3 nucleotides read TGTGCCAGCGCACCGGACACAAATCAGCCCCAGCATTTT. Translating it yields CASAPDTNQPQHF.

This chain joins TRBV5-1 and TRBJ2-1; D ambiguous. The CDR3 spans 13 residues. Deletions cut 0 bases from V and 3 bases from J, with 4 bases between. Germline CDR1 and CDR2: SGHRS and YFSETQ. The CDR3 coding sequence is TGCGCCAGCAGCTTGGGGCTCTACAATGAGCAGTTCTTC. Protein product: CASSLGLYNEQFF. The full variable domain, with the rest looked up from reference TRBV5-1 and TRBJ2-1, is KAGVTQTPRYLIKTRGQQVTLSCSPISGHRSVSWYQQTPGQGLQFLFEYFSETQRNKGNFPGRFSGRQFSNSRSEMNVSTLELGDSALYLCASSLGLYNEQFFGPGTRLTVL.

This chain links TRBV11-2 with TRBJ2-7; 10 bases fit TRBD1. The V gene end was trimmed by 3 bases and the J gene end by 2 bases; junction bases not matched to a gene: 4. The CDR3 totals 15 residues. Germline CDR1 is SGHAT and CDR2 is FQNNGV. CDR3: CASSFTGTGAYEQYF. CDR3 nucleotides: TGTGCCAGCAGCTTTACCGGGACAGGGGCCTACGAGCAGTACTTC.

The CDR3 sequence is CASSFLGGRRTGELFF. The DNA of the CDR3 is TGTGCCAGCAGTTTCCTAGGGGGGCGACGGACCGGGGAGCTGTTTTTT. The chain couples TRBV28 to TRBJ2-2, with D perhaps TRBD1 or TRBD2 (6 bases each). The CDR3 spans 16 residues. Germline assignment: CDR1 MDHEN and CDR2 SYDVKM. The V gene lost 3 bases and the J gene lost 5 bases, with 16 bases spanning the gap.

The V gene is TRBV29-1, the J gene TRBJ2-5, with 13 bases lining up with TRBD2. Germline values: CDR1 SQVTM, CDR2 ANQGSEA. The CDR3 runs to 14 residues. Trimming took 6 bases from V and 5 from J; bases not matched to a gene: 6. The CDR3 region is CSVSGTSGTETQYF. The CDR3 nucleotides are TGCAGCGTGTCCGGGACTAGCGGGACGGAGACCCAGTACTTC.

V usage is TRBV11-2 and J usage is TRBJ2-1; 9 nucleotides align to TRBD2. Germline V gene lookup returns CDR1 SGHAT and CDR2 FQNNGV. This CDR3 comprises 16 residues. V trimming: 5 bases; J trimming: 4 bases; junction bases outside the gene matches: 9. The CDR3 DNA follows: TGTGCCAGCAGCCTTACCCGGCTAGCGGGATACAATGAGCAGTTCTTC. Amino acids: CASSLTRLAGYNEQFF.

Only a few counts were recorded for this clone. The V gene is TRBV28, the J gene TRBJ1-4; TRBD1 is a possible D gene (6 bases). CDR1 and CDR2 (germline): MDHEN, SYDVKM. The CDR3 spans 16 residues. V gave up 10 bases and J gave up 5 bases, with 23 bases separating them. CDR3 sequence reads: CAINEVLGGPNEKLFF. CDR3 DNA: TGTGCCATCAATGAGGTGCTAGGGGGGCCAAATGAAAAACTGTTTTTT.